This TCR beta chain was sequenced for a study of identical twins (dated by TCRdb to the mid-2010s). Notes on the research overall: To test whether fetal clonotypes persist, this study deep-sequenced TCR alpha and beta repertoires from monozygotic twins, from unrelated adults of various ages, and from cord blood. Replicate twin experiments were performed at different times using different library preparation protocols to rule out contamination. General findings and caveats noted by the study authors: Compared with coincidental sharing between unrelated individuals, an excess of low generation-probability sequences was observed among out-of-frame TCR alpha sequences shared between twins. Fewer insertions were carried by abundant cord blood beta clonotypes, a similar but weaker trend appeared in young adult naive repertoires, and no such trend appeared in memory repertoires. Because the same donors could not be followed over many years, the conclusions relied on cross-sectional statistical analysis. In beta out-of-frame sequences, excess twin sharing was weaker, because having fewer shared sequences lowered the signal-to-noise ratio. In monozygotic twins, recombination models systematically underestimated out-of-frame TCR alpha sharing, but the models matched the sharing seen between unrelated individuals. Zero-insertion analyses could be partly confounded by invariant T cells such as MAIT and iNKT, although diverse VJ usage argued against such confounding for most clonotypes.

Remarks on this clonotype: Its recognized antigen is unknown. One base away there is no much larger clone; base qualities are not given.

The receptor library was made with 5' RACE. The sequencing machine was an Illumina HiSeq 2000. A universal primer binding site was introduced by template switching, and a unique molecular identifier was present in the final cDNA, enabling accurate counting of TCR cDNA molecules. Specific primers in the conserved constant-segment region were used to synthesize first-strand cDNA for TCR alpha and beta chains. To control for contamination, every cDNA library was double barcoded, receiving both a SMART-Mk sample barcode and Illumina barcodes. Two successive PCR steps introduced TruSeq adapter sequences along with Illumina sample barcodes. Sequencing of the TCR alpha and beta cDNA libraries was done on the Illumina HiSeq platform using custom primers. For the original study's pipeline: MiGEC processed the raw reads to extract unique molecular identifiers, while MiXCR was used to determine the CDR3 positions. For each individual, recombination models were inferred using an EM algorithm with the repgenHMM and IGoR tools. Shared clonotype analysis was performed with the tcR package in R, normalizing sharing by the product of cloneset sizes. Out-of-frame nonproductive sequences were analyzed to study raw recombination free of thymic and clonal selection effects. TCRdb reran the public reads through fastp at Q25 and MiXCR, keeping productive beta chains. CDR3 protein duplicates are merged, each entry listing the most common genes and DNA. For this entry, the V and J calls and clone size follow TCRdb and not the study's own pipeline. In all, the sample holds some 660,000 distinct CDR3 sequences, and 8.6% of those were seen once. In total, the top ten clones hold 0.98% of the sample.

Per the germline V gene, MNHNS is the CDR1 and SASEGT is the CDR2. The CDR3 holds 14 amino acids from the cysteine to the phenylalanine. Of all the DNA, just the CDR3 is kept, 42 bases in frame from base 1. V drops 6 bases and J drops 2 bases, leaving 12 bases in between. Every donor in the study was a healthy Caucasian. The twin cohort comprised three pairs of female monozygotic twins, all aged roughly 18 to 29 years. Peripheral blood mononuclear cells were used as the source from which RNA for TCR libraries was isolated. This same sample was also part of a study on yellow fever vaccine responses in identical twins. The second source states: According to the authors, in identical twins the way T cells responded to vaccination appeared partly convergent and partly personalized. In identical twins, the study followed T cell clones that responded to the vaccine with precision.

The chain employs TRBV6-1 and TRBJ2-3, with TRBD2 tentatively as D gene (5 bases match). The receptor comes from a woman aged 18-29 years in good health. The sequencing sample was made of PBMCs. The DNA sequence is TGTGCCAGCAGACCCCCCGGGGACACAGATACGCAGTATTTT. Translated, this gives CASRPPGDTDTQYF.